This TCR beta chain was found in a study of CD8+ T cells in alopecia areata. Whole-study context: Administration of oral tofacitinib to treated patients was at 5 to 10 mg twice daily. Tofacitinib exposure lasted 6 to 18 months, followed by 6 months off drug.

Extracted RNA was reverse transcribed into cDNA, the sequencing template. Libraries were prepared by immunoSEQ multiplex PCR; TCRdb keeps only in-frame clonotypes and omits some of them. In the table there are about 190,000 clones, around 60% of which are singletons. V shed 0 bases and J shed 6 bases, with 22 bases lying between them. From germline, CDR1 is LGHNA and CDR2 YNFKEQ. The CDR3 covers 18 residues. The sequencing used CD4+ T cells sorted from blood, collected at week 0. The genes are TRBV4-2 and TRBJ2-3; D perhaps matches TRBD2 (6 bases). This receptor was taken from a human donor with alopecia areata. The CDR3 loop is CASSQDGDSGYPGDTQYF. CDR3 nucleotides: TGTGCCAGCAGCCAAGATGGGGATAGCGGATACCCTGGGGATACGCAGTATTTT.